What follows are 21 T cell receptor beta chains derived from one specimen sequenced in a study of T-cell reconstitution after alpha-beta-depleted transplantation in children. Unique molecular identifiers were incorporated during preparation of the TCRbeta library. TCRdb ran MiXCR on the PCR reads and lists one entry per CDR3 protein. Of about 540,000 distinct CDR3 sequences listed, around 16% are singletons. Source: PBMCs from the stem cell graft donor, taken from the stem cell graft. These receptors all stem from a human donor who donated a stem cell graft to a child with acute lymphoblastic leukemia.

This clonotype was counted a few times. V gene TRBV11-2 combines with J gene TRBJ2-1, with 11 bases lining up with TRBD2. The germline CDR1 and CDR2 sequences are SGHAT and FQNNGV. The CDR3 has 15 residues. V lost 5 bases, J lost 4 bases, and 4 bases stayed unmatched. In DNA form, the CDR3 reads TGTGCCAGCAGCCCGACTAGCGGGAAATACAATGAGCAGTTCTTC. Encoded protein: CASSPTSGKYNEQFF.

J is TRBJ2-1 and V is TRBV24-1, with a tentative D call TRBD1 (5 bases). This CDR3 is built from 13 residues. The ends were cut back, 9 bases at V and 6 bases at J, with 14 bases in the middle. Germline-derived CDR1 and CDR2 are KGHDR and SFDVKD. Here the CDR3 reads CATAPNRGNEQFF. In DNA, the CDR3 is TGTGCCACCGCTCCCAATAGGGGCAATGAGCAGTTCTTC.

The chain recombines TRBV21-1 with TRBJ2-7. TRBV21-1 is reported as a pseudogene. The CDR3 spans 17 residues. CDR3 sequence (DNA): TGTGCCAGCAGCAACCTTTGTCTGAGTTATAGCCGCTACGAGCAGTACTTC. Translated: CASSNLCLSYSRYEQYF.

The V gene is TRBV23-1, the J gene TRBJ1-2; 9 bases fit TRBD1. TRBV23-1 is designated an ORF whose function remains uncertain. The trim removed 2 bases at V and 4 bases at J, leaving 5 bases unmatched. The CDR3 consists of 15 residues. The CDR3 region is CASSQRDRDGYGYTF. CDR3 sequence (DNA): TGCGCCAGCAGTCAACGGGACAGGGACGGCTATGGCTACACCTTC.

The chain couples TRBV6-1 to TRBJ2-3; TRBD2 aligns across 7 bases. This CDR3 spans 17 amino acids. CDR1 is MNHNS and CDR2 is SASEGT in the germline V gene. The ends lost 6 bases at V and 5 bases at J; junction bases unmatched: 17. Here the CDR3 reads CASSPLRGGSGGDTQYF. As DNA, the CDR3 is TGTGCCAGCAGCCCCTTGAGGGGCGGGAGTGGTGGAGATACGCAGTATTTT.

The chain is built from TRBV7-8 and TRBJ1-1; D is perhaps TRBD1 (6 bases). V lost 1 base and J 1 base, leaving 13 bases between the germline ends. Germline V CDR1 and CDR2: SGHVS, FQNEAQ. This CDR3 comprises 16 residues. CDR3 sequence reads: CASSLVGGLGNTEAFF. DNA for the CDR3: TGTGCCAGCAGCTTAGTTGGGGGGCTGGGGAACACTGAAGCTTTCTTT. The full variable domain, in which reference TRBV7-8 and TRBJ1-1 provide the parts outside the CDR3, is GAGVSQSPRYKVAKRGQDVALRCDPISGHVSLFWYQQALGQGPEFLTYFQNEAQLDKSGLPSDRFFAERPEGSVSTLKIQRTQQEDSAVYLCASSLVGGLGNTEAFFGQGTRLTVV.

The CDR3: CASSLYATGLNSPLHF. The CDR3 DNA sequence: TGCGCCAGCAGTTTGTACGCGACAGGCCTCAATTCACCCCTCCACTTT. The chain couples TRBV5-1 to TRBJ1-6; the D gene is possibly TRBD1 (6 bases). The germline V gene encodes CDR1 SGHRS and CDR2 YFSETQ. Trimming removed 5 bases from V and 7 bases from J, with 19 bases in between. The CDR3 is 16 amino acids.

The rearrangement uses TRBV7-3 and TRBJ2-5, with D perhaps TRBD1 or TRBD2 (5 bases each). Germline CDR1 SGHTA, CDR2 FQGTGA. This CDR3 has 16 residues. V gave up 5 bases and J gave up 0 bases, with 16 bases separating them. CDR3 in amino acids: CASSPGLEVYQETQYF. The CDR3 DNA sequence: TGTGCCAGCAGCCCGGGGCTGGAGGTGTACCAAGAGACCCAGTACTTC.

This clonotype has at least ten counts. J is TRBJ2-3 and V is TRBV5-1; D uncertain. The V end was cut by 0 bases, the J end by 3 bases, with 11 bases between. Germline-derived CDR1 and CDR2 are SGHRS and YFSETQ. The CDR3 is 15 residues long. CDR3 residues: CASSLEDFLTDTQYF. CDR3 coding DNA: TGCGCCAGCAGCTTGGAGGATTTTTTAACAGATACGCAGTATTTT.

CDR3 coding DNA: TGCAGCGGGGCTCCACTTGGTAACTATGGCTACACCTTC. This encodes CSGAPLGNYGYTF. V is TRBV29-1 and J is TRBJ1-2; D gene ambiguous. The V and J ends lost 7 bases and 1 base respectively, with 13 bases between them. The CDR3 is 13 residues long. Germline loops: CDR1 SQVTM, CDR2 ANQGSEA.

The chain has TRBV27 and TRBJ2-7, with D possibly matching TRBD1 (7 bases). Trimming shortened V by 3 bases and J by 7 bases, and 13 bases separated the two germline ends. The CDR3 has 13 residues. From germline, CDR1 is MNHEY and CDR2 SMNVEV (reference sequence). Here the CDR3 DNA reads TGTGCCAGCAGTTTTGTACAGGGGAGGGAGCAGTACTTC. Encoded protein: CASSFVQGREQYF.

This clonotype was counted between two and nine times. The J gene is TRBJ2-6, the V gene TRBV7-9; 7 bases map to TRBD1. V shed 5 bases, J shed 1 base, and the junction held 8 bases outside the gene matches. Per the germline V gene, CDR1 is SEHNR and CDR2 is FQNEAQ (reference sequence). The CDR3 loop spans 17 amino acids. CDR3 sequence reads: CASSPGQLSSGANVLTF. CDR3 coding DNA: TGTGCCAGCAGCCCGGGACAGCTTTCGTCTGGGGCCAACGTCCTGACTTTC.

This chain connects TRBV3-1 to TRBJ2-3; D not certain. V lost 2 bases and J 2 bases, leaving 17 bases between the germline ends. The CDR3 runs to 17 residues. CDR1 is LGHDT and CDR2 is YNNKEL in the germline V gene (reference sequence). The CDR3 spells CASSQPKNYLVTDTQYF. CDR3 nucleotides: TGTGCCAGCAGCCAACCAAAAAATTACCTCGTCACAGATACGCAGTATTTT.

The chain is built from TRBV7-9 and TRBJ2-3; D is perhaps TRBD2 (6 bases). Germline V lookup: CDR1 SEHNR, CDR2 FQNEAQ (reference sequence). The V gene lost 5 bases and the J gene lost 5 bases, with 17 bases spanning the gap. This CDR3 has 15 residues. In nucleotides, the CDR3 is TGTGCCAGCAGCCCTCGTCGGGAGAGGGTAGATACGCAGTATTTT. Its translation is CASSPRRERVDTQYF. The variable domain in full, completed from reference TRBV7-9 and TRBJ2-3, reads DTGVSQNPRHKITKRGQNVTFRCDPISEHNRLYWYRQTLGQGPEFLTYFQNEAQLEKSRLLSDRFSAERPKGSFSTLEIQRTEQGDSAMYLCASSPRRERVDTQYFGPGTRLTVL.

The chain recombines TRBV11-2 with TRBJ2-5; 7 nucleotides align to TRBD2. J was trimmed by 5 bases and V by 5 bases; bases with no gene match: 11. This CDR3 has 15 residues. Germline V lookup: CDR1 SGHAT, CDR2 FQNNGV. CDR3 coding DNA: TGTGCCAGCAGCCCCTCAGGCGGGAGTCGTGAGACCCAGTACTTC. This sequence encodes CASSPSGGSRETQYF.

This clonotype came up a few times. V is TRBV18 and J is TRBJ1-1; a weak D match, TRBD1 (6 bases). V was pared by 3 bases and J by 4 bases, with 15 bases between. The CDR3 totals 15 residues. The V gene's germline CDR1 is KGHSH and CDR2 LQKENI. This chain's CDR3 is CASSPGHKMGTEAFF. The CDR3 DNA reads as TGTGCCAGCTCACCGGGACACAAGATGGGCACTGAAGCTTTCTTT.

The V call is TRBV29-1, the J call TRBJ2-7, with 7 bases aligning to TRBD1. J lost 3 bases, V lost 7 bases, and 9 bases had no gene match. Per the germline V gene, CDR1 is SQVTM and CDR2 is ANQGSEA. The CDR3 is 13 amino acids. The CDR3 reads CSARTGRIYEQYF. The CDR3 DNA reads TGCAGCGCTAGGACAGGAAGGATCTACGAGCAGTACTTC.

The CDR3 DNA reads TGTGCCAGCAGCTTGGGGCCCCGGAGTTCGGATACGCAGTATTTT. This encodes CASSLGPRSSDTQYF. V gene TRBV7-6 combines with J gene TRBJ2-3; tentatively, D is TRBD1 (5 bases). Germline CDR1 is SGHVS and CDR2 is FNYEAQ. With 3 bases removed from V and 6 bases from J, the gap between germline ends came to 16 bases. This CDR3 has 15 residues. The variable domain in full, completed from reference TRBV7-6 and TRBJ2-3, reads GAGVSQSPRYKVTKRGQDVALRCDPISGHVSLYWYRQALGQGPEFLTYFNYEAQQDKSGLPNDRFSAERPEGSISTLTIQRTEQRDSAMYRCASSLGPRSSDTQYFGPGTRLTVL.

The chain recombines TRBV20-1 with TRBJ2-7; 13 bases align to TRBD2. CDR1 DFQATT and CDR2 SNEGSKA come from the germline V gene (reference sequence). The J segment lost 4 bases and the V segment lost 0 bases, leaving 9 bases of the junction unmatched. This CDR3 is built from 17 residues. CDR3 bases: TGCAGTGCTAGAGATGCTTGGACTAGCGGGAGCGGGTACGAGCAGTACTTC. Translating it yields CSARDAWTSGSGYEQYF.

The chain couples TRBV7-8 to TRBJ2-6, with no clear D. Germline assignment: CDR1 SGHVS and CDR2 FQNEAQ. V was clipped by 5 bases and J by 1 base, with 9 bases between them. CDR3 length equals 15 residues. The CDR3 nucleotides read TGTGCCAGCAGCCCACGGAGATCTGGGGCCAACGTCCTGACTTTC. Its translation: CASSPRRSGANVLTF.

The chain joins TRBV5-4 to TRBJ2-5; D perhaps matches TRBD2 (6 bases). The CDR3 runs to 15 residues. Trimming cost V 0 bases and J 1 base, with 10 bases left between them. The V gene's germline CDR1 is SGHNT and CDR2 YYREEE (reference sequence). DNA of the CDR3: TGTGCCAGCAGCTTGGTACCGGGAGTCCAAGAGACCCAGTACTTC. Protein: CASSLVPGVQETQYF. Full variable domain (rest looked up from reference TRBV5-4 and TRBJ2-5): ETGVTQSPTHLIKTRGQQVTLRCSSQSGHNTVSWYQQALGQGPQFIFQYYREEENGRGNFPPRFSGLQFPNYSSELNVNALELDDSALYLCASSLVPGVQETQYFGPGTRLLVL.